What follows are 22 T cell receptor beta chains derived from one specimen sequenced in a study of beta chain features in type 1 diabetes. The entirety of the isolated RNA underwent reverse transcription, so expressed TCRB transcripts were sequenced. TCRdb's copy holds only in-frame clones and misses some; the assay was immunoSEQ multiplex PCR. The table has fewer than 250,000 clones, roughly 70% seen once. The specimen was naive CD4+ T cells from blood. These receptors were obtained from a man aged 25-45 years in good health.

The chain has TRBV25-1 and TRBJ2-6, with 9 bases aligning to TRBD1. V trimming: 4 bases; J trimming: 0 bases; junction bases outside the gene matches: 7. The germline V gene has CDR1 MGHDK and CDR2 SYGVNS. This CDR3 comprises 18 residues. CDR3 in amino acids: CASSATGGGSSGANVLTF. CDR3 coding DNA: TGTGCCAGCAGTGCGACAGGGGGGGGCTCCTCTGGGGCCAACGTCCTGACTTTC.

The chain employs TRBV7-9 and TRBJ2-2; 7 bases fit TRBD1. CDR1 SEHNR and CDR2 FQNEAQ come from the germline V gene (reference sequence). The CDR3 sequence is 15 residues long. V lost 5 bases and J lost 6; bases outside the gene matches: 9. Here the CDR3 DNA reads TGTGCCAGCAGCGTCGACAGGGTATATCCCGGGGAGCTGTTTTTT. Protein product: CASSVDRVYPGELFF.

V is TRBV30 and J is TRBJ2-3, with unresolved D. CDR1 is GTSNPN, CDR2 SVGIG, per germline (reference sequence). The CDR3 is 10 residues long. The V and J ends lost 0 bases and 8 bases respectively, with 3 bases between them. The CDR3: CAWSVGTQYF. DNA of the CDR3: TGTGCCTGGAGTGTAGGTACGCAGTATTTT.

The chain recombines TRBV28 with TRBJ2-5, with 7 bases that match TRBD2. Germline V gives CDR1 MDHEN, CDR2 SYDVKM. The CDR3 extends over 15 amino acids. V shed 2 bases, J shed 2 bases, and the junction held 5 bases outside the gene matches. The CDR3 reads CASSLGAGIQETQYF. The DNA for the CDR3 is TGTGCCAGCAGTTTAGGAGCGGGGATACAAGAGACCCAGTACTTC.

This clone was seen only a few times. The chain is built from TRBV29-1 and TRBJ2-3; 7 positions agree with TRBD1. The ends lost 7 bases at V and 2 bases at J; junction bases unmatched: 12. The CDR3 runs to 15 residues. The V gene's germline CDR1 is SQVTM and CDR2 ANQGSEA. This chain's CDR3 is CSAKGGQGPTDTQYF. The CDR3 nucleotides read TGCAGCGCCAAAGGGGGCCAGGGACCCACAGATACGCAGTATTTT.

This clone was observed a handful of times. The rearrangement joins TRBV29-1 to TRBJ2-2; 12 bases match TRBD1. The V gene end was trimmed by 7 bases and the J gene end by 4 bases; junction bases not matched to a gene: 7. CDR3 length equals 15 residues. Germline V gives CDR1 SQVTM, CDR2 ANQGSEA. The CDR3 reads CSATLGQGATGELFF. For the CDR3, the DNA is TGCAGCGCCACCTTGGGACAGGGGGCCACCGGGGAGCTGTTTTTT.

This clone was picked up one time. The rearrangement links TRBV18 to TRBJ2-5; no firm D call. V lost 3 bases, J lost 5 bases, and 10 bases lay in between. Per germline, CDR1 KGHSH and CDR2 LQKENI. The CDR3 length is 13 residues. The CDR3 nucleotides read TGTGCCAGCTCACCCGCCCCGGTCGAGACCCAGTACTTC. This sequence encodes CASSPAPVETQYF.

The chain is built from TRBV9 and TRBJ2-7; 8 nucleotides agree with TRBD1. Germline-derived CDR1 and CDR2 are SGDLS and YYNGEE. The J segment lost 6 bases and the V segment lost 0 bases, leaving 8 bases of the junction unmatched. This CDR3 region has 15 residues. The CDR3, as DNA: TGTGCCAGCAGCGTAGCGGGCAGGGGGCCGGGCGAGCAGTACTTC. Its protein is CASSVAGRGPGEQYF.

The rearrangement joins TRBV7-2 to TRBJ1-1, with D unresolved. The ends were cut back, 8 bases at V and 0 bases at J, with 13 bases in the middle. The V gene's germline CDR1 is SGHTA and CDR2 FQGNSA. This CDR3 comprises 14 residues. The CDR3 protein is CASRRTGMNTEAFF. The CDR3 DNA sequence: TGTGCCAGCCGAAGGACGGGGATGAACACTGAAGCTTTCTTT.

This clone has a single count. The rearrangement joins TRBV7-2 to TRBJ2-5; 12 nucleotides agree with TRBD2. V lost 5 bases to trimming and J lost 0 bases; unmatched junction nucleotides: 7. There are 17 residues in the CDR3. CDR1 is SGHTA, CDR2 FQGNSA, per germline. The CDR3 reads CASSPRTSGTYQETQYF. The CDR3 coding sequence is TGTGCCAGCAGCCCACGGACTAGCGGGACGTACCAAGAGACCCAGTACTTC.

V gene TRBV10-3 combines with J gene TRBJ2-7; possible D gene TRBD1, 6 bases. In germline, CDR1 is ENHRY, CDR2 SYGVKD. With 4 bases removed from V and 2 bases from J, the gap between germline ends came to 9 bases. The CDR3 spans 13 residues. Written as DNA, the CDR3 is TGTGCCATCAGTGTGGGGGACACCTACGAGCAGTACTTC. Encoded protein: CAISVGDTYEQYF.

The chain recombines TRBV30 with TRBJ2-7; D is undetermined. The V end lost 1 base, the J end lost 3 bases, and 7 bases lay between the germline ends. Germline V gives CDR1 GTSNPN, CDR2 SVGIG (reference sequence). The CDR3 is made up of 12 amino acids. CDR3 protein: CAWSEAYYEQYF. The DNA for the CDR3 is TGTGCCTGGAGTGAGGCTTACTACGAGCAGTACTTC. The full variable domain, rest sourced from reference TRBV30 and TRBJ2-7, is SQTIHQWPATLVQPVGSPLSLECTVEGTSNPNLYWYRQAAGRGLQLLFYSVGIGQISSEVPQNLSASRPQDRQFILSSKKLLLSDSGFYLCAWSEAYYEQYFGPGTRLTVT.

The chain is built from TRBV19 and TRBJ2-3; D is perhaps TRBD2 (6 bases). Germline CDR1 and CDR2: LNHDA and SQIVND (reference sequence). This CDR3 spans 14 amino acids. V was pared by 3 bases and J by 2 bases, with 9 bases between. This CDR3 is CASSIGGFTDTQYF. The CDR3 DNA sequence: TGTGCCAGTAGTATCGGAGGGTTCACAGATACGCAGTATTTT.

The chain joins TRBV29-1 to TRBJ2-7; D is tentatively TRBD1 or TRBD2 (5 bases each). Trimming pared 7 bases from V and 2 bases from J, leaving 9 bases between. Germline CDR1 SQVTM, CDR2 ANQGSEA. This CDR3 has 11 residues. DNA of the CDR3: TGCAGCGCCGAGGGGACCTACGAGCAGTACTTC. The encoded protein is CSAEGTYEQYF.

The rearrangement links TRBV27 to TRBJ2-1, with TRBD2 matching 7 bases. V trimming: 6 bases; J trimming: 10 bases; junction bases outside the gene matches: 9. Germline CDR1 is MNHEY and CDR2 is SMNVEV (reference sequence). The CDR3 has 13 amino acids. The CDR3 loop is CASSKNPAGEQFF. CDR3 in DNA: TGTGCCAGCAGCAAAAACCCAGCGGGAGAGCAGTTCTTC.

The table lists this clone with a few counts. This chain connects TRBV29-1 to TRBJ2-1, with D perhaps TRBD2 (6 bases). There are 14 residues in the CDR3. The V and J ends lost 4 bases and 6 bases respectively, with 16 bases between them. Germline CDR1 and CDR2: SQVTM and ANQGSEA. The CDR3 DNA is TGCAGCGTTGTTCGGGGGTTCGAAGGCAATGAGCAGTTCTTC. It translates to CSVVRGFEGNEQFF.

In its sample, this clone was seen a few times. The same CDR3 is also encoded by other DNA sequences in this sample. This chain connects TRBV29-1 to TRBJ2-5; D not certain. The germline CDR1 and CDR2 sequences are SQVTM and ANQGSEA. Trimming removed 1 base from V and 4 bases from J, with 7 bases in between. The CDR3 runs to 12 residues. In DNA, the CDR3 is TGCAGCGTTGAAGGTCTCCCAGAGACCCAGTACTTC. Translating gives CSVEGLPETQYF.

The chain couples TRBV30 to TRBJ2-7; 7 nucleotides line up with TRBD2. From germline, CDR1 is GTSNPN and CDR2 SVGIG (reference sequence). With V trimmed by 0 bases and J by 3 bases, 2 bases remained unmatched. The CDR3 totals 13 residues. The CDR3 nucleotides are TGTGCCTGGAGTGTAACTAGCGTCTACGAGCAGTACTTC. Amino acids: CAWSVTSVYEQYF.

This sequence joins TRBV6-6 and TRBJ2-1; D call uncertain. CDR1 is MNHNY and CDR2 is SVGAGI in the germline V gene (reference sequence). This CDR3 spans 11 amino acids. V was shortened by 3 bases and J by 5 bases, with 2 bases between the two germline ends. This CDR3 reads CASSYDNEQFF. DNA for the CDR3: TGTGCCAGCAGTTATGACAATGAGCAGTTCTTC.

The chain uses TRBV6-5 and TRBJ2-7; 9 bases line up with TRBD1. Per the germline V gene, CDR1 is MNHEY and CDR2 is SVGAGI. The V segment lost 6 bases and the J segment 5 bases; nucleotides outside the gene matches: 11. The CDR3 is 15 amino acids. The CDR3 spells CASSFLRQGGHEQYF. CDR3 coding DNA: TGTGCCAGCAGCTTCCTCCGACAGGGGGGCCACGAGCAGTACTTC.

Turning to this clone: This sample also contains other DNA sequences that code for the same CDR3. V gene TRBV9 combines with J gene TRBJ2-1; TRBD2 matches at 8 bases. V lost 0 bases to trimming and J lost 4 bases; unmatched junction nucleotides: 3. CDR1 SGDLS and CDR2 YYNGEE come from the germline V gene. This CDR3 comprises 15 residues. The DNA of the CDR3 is TGTGCCAGCAGCGTAGAAACTAGCGGATACAATGAGCAGTTCTTC. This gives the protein CASSVETSGYNEQFF.

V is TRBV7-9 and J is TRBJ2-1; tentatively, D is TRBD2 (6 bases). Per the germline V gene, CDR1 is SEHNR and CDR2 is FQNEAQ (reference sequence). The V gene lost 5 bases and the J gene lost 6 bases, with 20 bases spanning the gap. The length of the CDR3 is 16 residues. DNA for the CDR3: TGTGCCAGCAGCCCTGACCGGGGGTTGATGATCAATGAGCAGTTCTTC. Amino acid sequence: CASSPDRGLMINEQFF.